Shown below are 19 T cell receptor beta chains from a single sample sequenced in a study of blood T cell repertoires in COVID-19. Repertoires were generated with immunoSEQ multiplex PCR, while TCRdb's copy carries only in-frame clones and drops some. The sample yields 45,000 or so clones, 70% to 85% seen once. Specimen: peripheral blood. These receptors were taken from a woman over 75 with acute or convalescent COVID-19.

A word on this clone: This CDR3 is also generated by other DNA sequences in the sample. This rearrangement joins TRBV14 to TRBJ2-7; no firm D call. Trimming took 0 bases from V and 7 from J, leaving 10 bases between them. The length of the CDR3 is 13 residues. Germline V gives CDR1 SGHDN, CDR2 FVKESK. CDR3 sequence: CASSQELTNEQYF. Written as DNA, the CDR3 is TGTGCCAGCAGCCAAGAACTCACGAATGAGCAGTACTTC.

Note on this clone: A read error may account for a junction end that differs from germline. The chain joins TRBV4-2 to TRBJ2-1, with a weak D call TRBD1 (5 bases). The CDR3 length is 10 residues. CDR1 and CDR2 from the germline V gene are LGHNA and YNFKEQ. The CDR3 sequence: CASGSGVRVF. CDR3 DNA: TGTGCCAGCGGCTCAGGTGTCAGGGTCTTC.

J is TRBJ1-4 and V is TRBV19, with D perhaps matching TRBD1 (5 bases). Germline V CDR1 and CDR2: LNHDA, SQIVND (reference sequence). CDR3 size: 17 residues. The V and J ends lost 3 bases and 0 bases respectively, with 14 bases between them. In DNA, the CDR3 is TGTGCCAGTAGTATTGGCGGGGACCTGTCAACTAATGAAAAACTGTTTTTT. Amino acids: CASSIGGDLSTNEKLFF. Using reference TRBV19 and TRBJ1-4 for the parts outside the CDR3, the full variable domain is DGGITQSPKYLFRKEGQNVTLSCEQNLNHDAMYWYRQDPGQGLRLIYYSQIVNDFQKGDIAEGYSVSREKKESFPLTVTSAQKNPTAFYLCASSIGGDLSTNEKLFFGSGTQLSVL.

This clone has a single count. The chain employs TRBV6-1 and TRBJ2-7; D uncertain. Germline V gene sequence: CDR1 MNHNS, CDR2 SASEGT. The CDR3 runs to 15 residues. Trimming removed 0 bases from V and 3 bases from J, with 12 bases in between. For the CDR3, the DNA is TGTGCCAGCAGTGAAGCCGGAGTTTTCATCTACGAGCAGTACTTC. This translates into CASSEAGVFIYEQYF.

The chain combines TRBV3-1 (or the pseudogene TRBV3-2) with TRBJ2-7; possible D gene TRBD1, 5 bases. V lost 5 bases and J lost 6, with 8 bases in between. This CDR3 comprises 11 residues. CDR1 is LGHDT and CDR2 is YNNKEL in the germline V gene (reference sequence). The CDR3 loop reads CASSYRFEQYF. The CDR3 DNA reads TGTGCCAGCAGCTACAGGTTCGAGCAGTACTTC.

This clone has a single count. The chain has TRBV27 and TRBJ2-7; no firm D call. CDR1 is MNHEY and CDR2 is SMNVEV in the germline V gene (reference sequence). This CDR3 spans 16 amino acids. V was pared by 2 bases and J by 4 bases, with 18 bases between. The chain's CDR3 is CASSLIVADNQYEQYF. CDR3 coding DNA: TGTGCCAGCAGTTTAATAGTAGCAGATAACCAGTACGAGCAGTACTTC.

J is TRBJ2-7 and V is TRBV2; a possible D gene is TRBD1 (5 bases). The germline V gene encodes CDR1 SNHLY and CDR2 FYNNEI. Trimming took off 8 bases at V and 0 bases at J, with 26 bases between the two ends. The CDR3 runs 18 residues. Here the CDR3 reads CASPTPRQTQLSSYEQYF. The CDR3 DNA reads as TGTGCCAGCCCCACCCCTCGACAGACCCAGTTAAGCTCCTACGAGCAGTACTTC.

The CDR3 bases are TGCAGCGCTGACAGGCCGGGGGAGCAGTACTTC. This encodes CSADRPGEQYF. The chain recombines TRBV20-1 with TRBJ2-7; tentatively, D is TRBD1 (6 bases). Germline lookup yields CDR1 DFQATT and CDR2 SNEGSKA (reference sequence). This CDR3 is built from 11 residues.

The V and J genes are TRBV19 and TRBJ1-2, with D possibly TRBD1 on 6 matching bases. This CDR3 spans 17 amino acids. Trimming took off 2 bases at V and 2 bases at J, with 18 bases between the two ends. Germline V gene lookup returns CDR1 LNHDA and CDR2 SQIVND (reference sequence). The CDR3 DNA sequence: TGTGCCAGTAGTATATCGGAACAGGGAGCGGAGAACTATGGCTACACCTTC. Amino acids: CASSISEQGAENYGYTF.

The CDR3 protein is CASSQDQAGGPQLDTQYF. The CDR3 DNA reads TGTGCCAGCAGCCAAGATCAGGCGGGAGGGCCGCAATTAGATACGCAGTATTTT. The chain carries TRBV4-2 and TRBJ2-3, with 9 bases matching TRBD2. The CDR3 is 18 amino acids. The junction had 12 bases not matched to a gene; V was cut back by 0 bases and J by 5 bases. Germline CDR1 LGHNA, CDR2 YNFKEQ.

The V and J genes are TRBV7-9 and TRBJ2-1; the match to TRBD2 covers 10 bases. J gave up 8 bases and V 5 bases, and 9 bases lay outside the gene matches. This CDR3 comprises 15 residues. In germline, CDR1 is SEHNR, CDR2 FQNEAQ (reference sequence). The CDR3 region has the DNA TGTGCCAGCAGCCCCCTGCTAGCGGGAGTCGATGAGCAGTTCTTC. Residues: CASSPLLAGVDEQFF.

This clone was observed a handful of times. The chain has TRBV29-1 and TRBJ2-7, with D possibly being TRBD2 (6 bases). The CDR3 consists of 14 residues. The V end lost 3 bases, the J end lost 6 bases, and 18 bases lay between the germline ends. From germline, CDR1 is SQVTM and CDR2 ANQGSEA. CDR3 loop: CSVDTGDPLSEQYF. The DNA of the CDR3 is TGCAGCGTTGACACGGGAGACCCCCTATCCGAGCAGTACTTC.

The chain is built from TRBV4-1 and TRBJ1-1; D is undetermined. The V gene's germline CDR1 is MGHRA and CDR2 YSYEKL. This CDR3 comprises 14 residues. Trimming pared 2 bases from V and 5 bases from J, leaving 12 bases between. This chain's CDR3 is CASSQPRLGTEAFF. The CDR3 DNA reads TGCGCCAGCAGCCAACCACGACTCGGGACTGAAGCTTTCTTT.

The V call is TRBV30, the J call TRBJ2-1; 9 nucleotides match TRBD2. V shed 5 bases, J shed 7 bases, and the junction held 3 bases outside the gene matches. The CDR3 is made up of 12 amino acids. Per germline, CDR1 GTSNPN and CDR2 SVGIG (reference sequence). The CDR3 region is CAWAGGGNEQFF. CDR3 nucleotides: TGTGCCTGGGCGGGAGGGGGGAATGAGCAGTTCTTC.

V is TRBV4-1 and J is TRBJ2-7; D ambiguous. CDR3 size: 16 residues. V shed 3 bases and J shed 3 bases, with 18 bases lying between them. Germline assignment: CDR1 MGHRA and CDR2 YSYEKL. The CDR3 protein is CASSHPPARSLYEQYF. Here the CDR3 DNA reads TGCGCCAGCAGCCATCCTCCGGCGCGGAGCCTCTACGAGCAGTACTTC.

This chain links TRBV19 with TRBJ2-6; 9 nucleotides line up with TRBD1. The CDR3 totals 18 residues. Germline CDR1 LNHDA, CDR2 SQIVND (reference sequence). Trimming took 8 bases from V and 1 from J; bases not matched to a gene: 12. CDR3 nucleotide sequence: TGTGCCAGTTCCTCGGAGGGGACAGGGAGATCTGGGGCCAACGTCCTGACTTTC. This gives the protein CASSSEGTGRSGANVLTF. The complete variable domain, with remaining parts taken from reference TRBV19 and TRBJ2-6, reads DGGITQSPKYLFRKEGQNVTLSCEQNLNHDAMYWYRQDPGQGLRLIYYSQIVNDFQKGDIAEGYSVSREKKESFPLTVTSAQKNPTAFYLCASSSEGTGRSGANVLTFGAGSRLTVL.

This chain connects TRBV9 to TRBJ2-2; D perhaps matches TRBD2 (5 bases). The V gene's germline CDR1 is SGDLS and CDR2 YYNGEE. V was trimmed by 0 bases and J by 5 bases, leaving 17 bases between them. This CDR3 comprises 17 residues. The DNA of the CDR3 is TGTGCCAGCAGCGTAGCTGGCTCCGGGATAGTAACCGGGGAGCTGTTTTTT. Translation gives CASSVAGSGIVTGELFF.

V gene TRBV28 combines with J gene TRBJ1-5, with D possibly being TRBD1 (6 bases). Trimming cost V 4 bases and J 12 bases, with 10 bases left between them. Germline V gene lookup returns CDR1 MDHEN and CDR2 SYDVKM. This CDR3 spans 11 amino acids. The DNA for the CDR3 is TGTGCCAGCAGTTGGCCAGGGGTCCAGCATTTT. This translates into CASSWPGVQHF. Together with reference TRBV28 and TRBJ1-5, the CDR3 gives the full variable domain: DVKVTQSSRYLVKRTGEKVFLECVQDMDHENMFWYRQDPGLGLRLIYFSYDVKMKEKGDIPEGYSVSREKKERFSLILESASTNQTSMYLCASSWPGVQHFGDGTRLSIL.

This clone was detected a few times. The chain couples TRBV23-1 to TRBJ1-1; 10 nucleotides line up with TRBD1. TRBV23-1 is annotated as an ORF whose role is uncertain. V trimming: 7 bases; J trimming: 5 bases; junction bases outside the gene matches: 7. The CDR3 extends over 14 amino acids. The DNA of the CDR3 is TGCGCCAGCACCCCGGGACAGGGGAGGACTGAAGCTTTCTTT. Translated, it gives CASTPGQGRTEAFF.